These T cell receptor beta chains were read from a single sample in a study of cytomegalovirus exposure and HLA in healthy donors. Repertoires were generated with immunoSEQ multiplex PCR, while TCRdb's copy carries only in-frame clones and drops some. The table shows some 190,000 clones, with roughly 80% occurring only once. Sequenced sample: PBMCs. Receptors were obtained from a woman under 40 in good health and CMV-seropositive. The CDR3 runs from the conserved cysteine through the conserved F or W. Each record gives: D gene, clone size, J gene, V gene, CDR3 protein, CDR3 DNA. The D gene is left open where the match is weak. Rows give clone size only sometimes, using once, few, many, or a class for an expanded clone.

>TRBD1|-|TRBJ1-1|TRBV5-4
CASRAVTGDYTEAFF
TGTGCCAGCAGGGCCGTGACAGGGGATTACACTGAAGCTTTCTTT
>-|-|TRBJ2-4|TRBV7-8
CASSLLRGDIQYF
TGTGCCAGCAGCTTACTACGGGGAGACATTCAGTACTTC
>TRBD1|-|TRBJ2-1|TRBV5-4
CASSLRQGLPEQFF
TGTGCCAGCAGCTTACGACAGGGGCTTCCAGAGCAGTTCTTC
>TRBD2|-|TRBJ2-7|TRBV6-1
CASSVGRAYEQYF
TGTGCCAGCAGTGTAGGGAGGGCCTACGAGCAGTACTTC
>-|-|TRBJ2-4|TRBV27
CASSLRSGLAKNIQYF
TGTGCCAGCAGTTTACGGTCCGGGTTAGCCAAAAACATTCAGTACTTC
>-|-|TRBJ1-4|TRBV27
CASSLGGVGEKLFF
TGTGCCAGCAGTTTAGGCGGGGTTGGTGAAAAACTGTTTTTT
>TRBD2|few|TRBJ2-5|TRBV27
CASSSQLAGEETQYF
TGTGCCAGCAGTTCCCAACTAGCGGGAGAAGAGACCCAGTACTTC
>-|-|TRBJ1-5|TRBV15
CATSRDLGRDNQPQHF
TGTGCCACCAGCAGAGATCTGGGGCGCGACAATCAGCCCCAGCATTTT
>TRBD1|-|TRBJ2-5|TRBV28
CASSLRGLEETQYF
TGTGCCAGCAGTTTAAGGGGGCTCGAAGAGACCCAGTACTTC
>TRBD2|few|TRBJ2-5|TRBV28
CASSLLLAGGQETQYF
TGTGCCAGCAGTTTATTACTAGCGGGAGGTCAAGAGACCCAGTACTTC
>-|-|TRBJ1-3|TRBV5-4
CASSLGTDSGNTIYF
TGTGCCAGCAGCTTGGGGACAGACTCTGGAAACACCATATATTTT
>-|few|TRBJ1-1|TRBV6-5
CASSYSDRSTEAFF
TGTGCCAGCAGTTACTCGGACAGATCCACTGAAGCTTTCTTT
>TRBD2|-|TRBJ2-2|TRBV28
CASSLGANGLVGGELFF
TGTGCCAGCAGTTTGGGCGCAAACGGACTAGTGGGCGGGGAGCTGTTTTTT
>TRBD1|-|TRBJ1-1|TRBV4-1
CASSQGQTGRRMNTEAFF
TGCGCCAGCAGCCAAGGGCAGACAGGGAGGCGCATGAACACTGAAGCTTTCTTT
>-|few|TRBJ1-2|TRBV20-1
CSARAPTHATF
TGCAGTGCTAGAGCGCCGACACATGCCACCTTC
>-|-|TRBJ2-2|TRBV21-1
CASSRGSGRNTGELFF
TGTGCCAGCAGCAGGGGCAGCGGGCGGAACACCGGGGAGCTGTTTTTT
>TRBD1|-|TRBJ2-3|TRBV19
CASSPGTGDATQRDTQYF
TGTGCCAGTAGTCCCGGGACAGGGGACGCCACACAAAGAGATACGCAGTATTTT
>-|-|TRBJ1-2|TRBV28
CASGISGGYNYGYTF
TGTGCCAGCGGCATAAGCGGGGGTTATAACTATGGCTACACCTTC
>-|-|TRBJ2-7|TRBV2
CASKGGVTYEQYF
TGTGCCAGCAAGGGGGGGGTCACCTACGAGCAGTACTTC
>TRBD1|-|TRBJ1-3|TRBV19
CASSTPGQASGNTIYF
TGTGCCAGTAGTACACCGGGACAGGCCTCTGGAAACACCATATATTTT
>-|-|TRBJ2-1|TRBV27
CASSVTGTEQFF
TGTGCCAGCAGTGTAACAGGCACTGAGCAGTTCTTC
>-|-|TRBJ2-3|TRBV5-1
CASSLALLTGDTQYF
TGCGCCAGCAGCTTGGCCCTTCTGACGGGAGATACGCAGTATTTT
>-|medium-sized|TRBJ1-1|TRBV5-4
CASRAGGRNTEAFF
TGTGCCAGCCGGGCGGGGGGAAGGAACACTGAAGCTTTCTTT
>-|-|TRBJ2-7|TRBV5-6
CASSWDGGDVTGNYEQYF
TGTGCCAGCAGCTGGGATGGAGGGGATGTGACTGGCAACTACGAGCAGTACTTC
>TRBD1|-|TRBJ1-1|TRBV28
CASTSDGQGNTEAFF
TGTGCCAGCACTTCAGACGGACAGGGGAACACTGAAGCTTTCTTT
>-|-|TRBJ1-1|TRBV6-5
CASRLRVNTEAFF
TGTGCCAGCAGACTCAGGGTGAACACTGAAGCTTTCTTT
>-|once|TRBJ1-1|TRBV19
CASSPWGVNTEAFF
TGTGCCAGTAGTCCTTGGGGGGTTAACACTGAAGCTTTCTTT
>TRBD2|-|TRBJ2-1|TRBV4-1
CASSQDQREGYNEQFF
TGTGCCAGCAGCCAAGATCAGCGGGAGGGCTACAATGAGCAGTTCTTC
>-|-|TRBJ2-7|TRBV11-2
CASSLEPTENYEQYF
TGTGCCAGCAGCTTAGAACCCACCGAGAACTACGAGCAGTACTTC
>TRBD1|-|TRBJ2-7|TRBV6-4
CASTKFRTGGLYEQYF
TGTGCCAGCACTAAATTCAGGACAGGGGGCCTCTACGAGCAGTACTTC
>-|once|TRBJ1-1|TRBV28
CASSLSRVYTEAFF
TGTGCCAGCAGTTTATCCCGGGTCTACACTGAAGCTTTCTTT
>-|once|TRBJ2-7|TRBV2
CASSEAEGAYEQYF
TGTGCCAGCAGTGAAGCTGAGGGCGCCTACGAGCAGTACTTC
>TRBD1|-|TRBJ1-2|TRBV5-4
CASSLQGHGGYTF
TGTGCCAGCAGCTTACAGGGGCATGGGGGCTACACCTTC
>-|few|TRBJ1-1|TRBV5-1
CASANLGRPEAFF
TGCGCCAGCGCAAATCTCGGGAGGCCTGAAGCTTTCTTT
>TRBD2|-|TRBJ2-1|TRBV27
CASSLAGDGSYNEQFF
TGTGCCAGCAGTTTAGCGGGAGATGGTTCCTACAATGAGCAGTTCTTC
>TRBD1|-|TRBJ1-2|TRBV6-5
CASREGQGGYGYTF
TGTGCCAGCAGGGAAGGACAGGGCGGGTACGGCTACACCTTC
>-|-|TRBJ1-1|TRBV11-2
CASSSAPRTEAFF
TGTGCCAGCAGCTCCGCGCCTAGAACTGAAGCTTTCTTT
>-|-|TRBJ2-7|TRBV4-1
CASSQGDSSYEQYF
TGCGCCAGCAGCCAAGGAGACAGCTCCTACGAGCAGTACTTC
>-|-|TRBJ1-6|TRBV5-4
CASSLAAGTNSPLHF
TGTGCCAGCAGCCTCGCAGCAGGGACAAATTCACCCCTCCACTTT
>-|-|TRBJ2-6|TRBV7-9
CASSPDSHSGANVLTF
TGTGCCAGCAGCCCGGACAGCCACTCTGGGGCCAACGTCCTGACTTTC
>-|-|TRBJ2-1|TRBV4-2
CASSRTRTDSYNEQFF
TGTGCCAGCAGCCGCACTAGAACAGACTCCTACAATGAACAGTTCTTC